Presented here are 27 T cell receptor beta chains from one specimen sequenced in a study of T cells in localized non-small cell lung cancer (dated by TCRdb to 2018 to 2021). The library was built by means of the immunoSEQ multiplex PCR assay. The source is immuneACCESS, and TCRdb retained only in-frame sequences with V and J called. Part of the clones is not carried over; for the studies checked, unresolved V genes explain less than half of this, and the remainder is unexplained. In this sample the table shows a few thousand clones, 34% of which occur a single time. The ten largest make up about a sixth of the sample. The material was lung tumor tissue, obtained before any cancer treatment. The source of these receptors is a man aged 40-75 years with stage II squamous cell lung carcinoma.

By sample share, this clone is medium-sized. This chain joins TRBV6-8 and TRBJ1-5; maybe TRBD1 (6 bases). Looked up from germline, CDR1 is MNHGY and CDR2 is SAAAGT. V lost 0 bases, J lost 2 bases, and 14 bases lay in between. The CDR3 is 17 residues long. The CDR3 loop is CASSYSGGTGGNQPQHF. In DNA, the CDR3 is TGTGCCAGCAGTTACTCAGGGGGGACGGGAGGCAATCAGCCCCAGCATTTT.

The chain joins TRBV11-3 to TRBJ2-1, with 12 nucleotides matching TRBD1. The CDR3 length is 16 residues. CDR1 is SGHNT and CDR2 is YENEEA in the germline V gene. V was pared by 5 bases and J by 7 bases, with 9 bases of the junction left unmatched. In nucleotides, the CDR3 is TGTGCCAGCAGCACCCGTCCGGGACAGGGGGCGAATGAGCAGTTCTTC. This codes for CASSTRPGQGANEQFF.

This clone was recorded only once. The rearrangement links TRBV30 to TRBJ2-3, with 12 bases aligning to TRBD2. The germline gives CDR1 GTSNPN, CDR2 SVGIG (reference sequence). The CDR3 totals 16 residues. V dropped 7 bases and J dropped 0; count of bases not matched to a gene: 8. CDR3 region: CAYQTSGGLSTDTQYF. The CDR3 nucleotides are TGTGCCTACCAGACTAGCGGGGGCCTGAGCACAGATACGCAGTATTTT.

This chain joins TRBV6-8 and TRBJ2-3; no reliable D call. Between the trimmed V and J ends, which lost 4 bases and 1 base, there was a span of 6 bases. Germline V CDR1 and CDR2: MNHGY, SAAAGT. This CDR3 has 13 amino acids. CDR3 in amino acids: CASSSSGTDTQYF. In DNA, the CDR3 is TGTGCCAGCAGTTCCTCGGGCACAGATACGCAGTATTTT.

The CDR3 DNA sequence: TGTGCTAGTGCCCTTAAACAGGGGGCAGGGTCAGATCAGCCCCAGCATTTT. Protein: CASALKQGAGSDQPQHF. The chain links TRBV12-5 to TRBJ1-5, with TRBD1 matching over 9 bases. V lost 7 bases and J lost 5; bases outside the gene matches: 15. Looked up from germline, CDR1 is LGHNT and CDR2 is FRNRAP. The CDR3 has 17 residues.

This clone was seen only a few times. V is TRBV11-3 and J is TRBJ2-5; D may correspond to TRBD1 or TRBD2 (5 bases each). The CDR3 consists of 14 residues. Germline V CDR1 and CDR2: SGHNT, YENEEA. Trimming pared 8 bases from V and 4 bases from J, leaving 17 bases between. CDR3 in amino acids: CASGDLWKVETQYF. CDR3 nucleotide sequence: TGTGCCAGCGGGGACCTTTGGAAGGTAGAGACCCAGTACTTC.

V gene TRBV5-1 combines with J gene TRBJ1-1; D is unresolved. The CDR3 loop spans 14 amino acids. The V gene lost 0 bases and the J gene lost 5 bases, with 11 bases spanning the gap. Looked up from germline, CDR1 is SGHRS and CDR2 is YFSETQ. As DNA, the CDR3 is TGCGCCAGCAGCTTGGAGGTGGGGAGGACTGAAGCTTTCTTT. Protein product: CASSLEVGRTEAFF.

This chain connects TRBV28 to TRBJ2-1, with D possibly called TRBD1 or TRBD2 (5 bases each). Germline-derived CDR1 and CDR2 are MDHEN and SYDVKM. The CDR3 runs to 15 residues. The germline V and J ends were trimmed by 1 base and 4 bases, with 11 bases remaining between them. DNA for the CDR3: TGTGCCAGCAGTTTATTAGGGACGGGATACAATGAGCAGTTCTTC. Its protein product is CASSLLGTGYNEQFF.

This clone was seen just once. The chain couples TRBV19 to TRBJ1-5; D is ambiguous. The CDR3 totals 17 residues. Germline V lookup: CDR1 LNHDA, CDR2 SQIVND (reference sequence). With 7 bases removed from V and 3 bases from J, the gap between germline ends came to 22 bases. The CDR3 nucleotides are TGTGCCAGTAAGGGATTGGTTGTTTCCGCCCTCAATCAGCCCCAGCATTTT. Amino acid sequence: CASKGLVVSALNQPQHF.

Relative to its sample, this clone is medium-sized. CDR3 coding DNA: TGTGCCAGCTCAAAGGGACATAAACTTTACGAGCAGTACTTC. Its protein product is CASSKGHKLYEQYF. The chain joins TRBV6-8 to TRBJ2-7; the D gene is possibly TRBD1 (6 bases). The CDR3 loop spans 14 amino acids. V shed 8 bases and J shed 4 bases, with 18 bases lying between them. CDR1 and CDR2 (germline): MNHGY, SAAAGT.

This clone has more than one count but fewer than ten. The genes are TRBV30 and TRBJ1-2; 8 nucleotides line up with TRBD1. Trimming cost V 5 bases and J 3 bases; bases outside gene matches: 11. This CDR3 has 15 residues. Germline values: CDR1 GTSNPN, CDR2 SVGIG (reference sequence). CDR3 amino acids: CAWGKTGVIHYGYTF. CDR3 nucleotides: TGTGCCTGGGGGAAGACAGGGGTAATCCACTATGGCTACACCTTC.

This chain connects TRBV10-2 to TRBJ1-1, with D maybe TRBD1 (6 bases). The CDR3 has 13 residues. The V gene's germline CDR1 is WSHSY and CDR2 SAAADI. The V end lost 8 bases, the J end lost 4 bases, and 14 bases lay between the germline ends. The CDR3 here is CASSLKGGTEAFF. CDR3 in DNA: TGCGCCAGCTCCCTCAAGGGGGGCACTGAAGCTTTCTTT.

This chain uses TRBV29-1 with TRBJ2-6; perhaps TRBD1 as D (6 bases). V lost 5 bases, J lost 1 base, and 9 bases lay in between. Germline V gene lookup returns CDR1 SQVTM and CDR2 ANQGSEA. The CDR3 is 14 amino acids. This chain's CDR3 is CSVLGASGANVLTF. CDR3 nucleotide sequence: TGCAGCGTTCTGGGGGCATCTGGGGCCAACGTCCTGACTTTC.

By its share, this clone is medium-sized. The CDR3 DNA reads TGTGCCAGCAGCCGCGGGACAGGGATCTCTGGGGCCAACGTCCTGACTTTC. This codes for CASSRGTGISGANVLTF. The chain has TRBV11-3 and TRBJ2-6; TRBD1 matches at 9 bases. This CDR3 is 17 amino acids long. CDR1 is SGHNT and CDR2 is YENEEA in the germline V gene. V lost 5 bases and J lost 0; bases outside the gene matches: 5.

The chain combines TRBV28 with TRBJ1-3, with no clear D. V shed 7 bases and J shed 1 base, with 5 bases lying between them. The CDR3 totals 12 residues. Germline CDR1 reads MDHEN; CDR2 reads SYDVKM. The CDR3 loop is CASKSSGNTIYF. The CDR3 nucleotides read TGTGCCAGCAAGAGTTCTGGAAACACCATATATTTT. The full variable domain, completed using reference TRBV28 and TRBJ1-3, is DVKVTQSSRYLVKRTGEKVFLECVQDMDHENMFWYRQDPGLGLRLIYFSYDVKMKEKGDIPEGYSVSREKKERFSLILESASTNQTSMYLCASKSSGNTIYFGEGSWLTVV.

The chain joins TRBV18 to TRBJ2-7; 9 bases map to TRBD2. J was trimmed by 4 bases and V by 5 bases; bases with no gene match: 9. Germline CDR1 KGHSH, CDR2 LQKENI. The CDR3 runs to 15 residues. CDR3 nucleotide sequence: TGTGCCAGCTCAACCGACGTGACTAGCGGTTACGAGCAGTACTTC. This sequence encodes CASSTDVTSGYEQYF. The full variable domain, completed using reference TRBV18 and TRBJ2-7, is NAGVMQNPRHLVRRRGQEARLRCSPMKGHSHVYWYRQLPEEGLKFMVYLQKENIIDESGMPKERFSAEFPKEGPSILRIQQVVRGDSAAYFCASSTDVTSGYEQYFGPGTRLTVT.

The chain employs TRBV6-8 and TRBJ1-1; TRBD1 agrees at 8 bases. The CDR3 runs 18 residues. V lost 6 bases to trimming and J lost 3 bases; unmatched junction nucleotides: 18. From germline, CDR1 is MNHGY and CDR2 SAAAGT. The CDR3 DNA reads TGTGCCAGCAGCCGATTAGGAATTGGGACAGGTAGCGACACTGAAGCTTTCTTT. Residues: CASSRLGIGTGSDTEAFF.

The V call is TRBV30, the J call TRBJ1-5; D not resolved. The ends were cut back, 0 bases at V and 1 base at J, with 10 bases in the middle. In germline, CDR1 is GTSNPN, CDR2 SVGIG (reference sequence). The CDR3 is made up of 15 amino acids. The CDR3 bases are TGTGCCTGGAGTGTACGAGAGAGAAGCAATCAGCCCCAGCATTTT. Protein sequence: CAWSVRERSNQPQHF.

The genes are TRBV12-5 and TRBJ1-1; D unresolved. V gave up 1 base and J gave up 4 bases, with 25 bases separating them. The CDR3 sequence is 19 residues long. Germline lookup yields CDR1 LGHNT and CDR2 FRNRAP. The CDR3 nucleotides are TGTGCTAGTGGTTTGGAAGTGGATTACTACCAAACCCGTGCCACTGAAGCTTTCTTT. Translation gives CASGLEVDYYQTRATEAFF.

This chain uses TRBV11-3 with TRBJ1-5; D possibly corresponds to TRBD1 (5 bases). The length of the CDR3 is 14 residues. Germline V lookup: CDR1 SGHNT, CDR2 YENEEA. Trimming removed 5 bases at V and 5 bases at J, with 13 bases between. The CDR3 is CASSRDEKDQPQHF. CDR3 nucleotide sequence: TGTGCCAGCAGCCGGGACGAAAAGGATCAGCCCCAGCATTTT.

This CDR3 reads CASSPLKDSLAGTEAFF. Written as DNA, the CDR3 is TGTGCCAGCTCACCACTAAAGGACAGCCTGGCGGGCACTGAAGCTTTCTTT. This rearrangement joins TRBV18 to TRBJ1-1, with a tentative D call TRBD1 (6 bases). The CDR3 length is 17 residues. Germline V gene lookup returns CDR1 KGHSH and CDR2 LQKENI. The ends were cut back, 1 base at V and 4 bases at J, with 19 bases in the middle.

This clone was seen more than once but under ten times. This rearrangement joins TRBV19 to TRBJ2-1, with D tentatively TRBD1 or TRBD2 (6 bases each). Trimming took off 7 bases at V and 8 bases at J, with 15 bases between the two ends. Germline loops: CDR1 LNHDA, CDR2 SQIVND (reference sequence). The CDR3 consists of 13 residues. The chain's CDR3 is CASTPGAAYEQFF. The CDR3 DNA follows: TGTGCCAGTACCCCGGGGGCCGCGTATGAGCAGTTCTTC.

The rearrangement uses TRBV2 and TRBJ2-6; D remains ambiguous. CDR3 length equals 12 residues. CDR1 is SNHLY, CDR2 FYNNEI, per germline. V was pared by 7 bases and J by 3 bases, with 4 bases between. The CDR3, as DNA: TGTGCCAGCACGGTTGGGGCCAACGTCCTGACTTTC. Translating gives CASTVGANVLTF.

The genes are TRBV19 and TRBJ2-5; 7 positions agree with TRBD2. Germline trimming cut 6 bases from V and 5 bases from J; bases unmatched to any gene: 15. Germline CDR1 and CDR2: LNHDA and SQIVND (reference sequence). This CDR3 region has 16 residues. CDR3 nucleotides: TGTGCCAGTAGCAACCAAGCGGGATCGGGTAAGGAGACCCAGTACTTC. Protein product: CASSNQAGSGKETQYF. The full variable domain, its missing parts supplied by reference TRBV19 and TRBJ2-5, is DGGITQSPKYLFRKEGQNVTLSCEQNLNHDAMYWYRQDPGQGLRLIYYSQIVNDFQKGDIAEGYSVSREKKESFPLTVTSAQKNPTAFYLCASSNQAGSGKETQYFGPGTRLLVL.

The gene calls are TRBV11-3 and TRBJ2-1; 11 bases are shared with TRBD2. Trimming cost V 1 base and J 4 bases; bases outside gene matches: 3. The CDR3 runs 16 residues. The germline V gene has CDR1 SGHNT and CDR2 YENEEA. The DNA for the CDR3 is TGTGCCAGCAGCTTAGTCGGGACTAGCGGTTACAATGAGCAGTTCTTC. This codes for CASSLVGTSGYNEQFF. The full variable domain, with the rest looked up from reference TRBV11-3 and TRBJ2-1, is EAGVVQSPRYKIIEKKQPVAFWCNPISGHNTLYWYLQNLGQGPELLIRYENEEAVDDSQLPKDRFSAERLKGVDSTLKIQPAELGDSAVYLCASSLVGTSGYNEQFFGPGTRLTVL.

This clone appeared a few times. The chain recombines TRBV11-3 with TRBJ2-3, with 9 bases aligning to TRBD2. Trimming removed 4 bases from V and 3 bases from J; junction bases left unmatched: 14. The CDR3 has 18 amino acids. Germline V gene lookup returns CDR1 SGHNT and CDR2 YENEEA. CDR3 in DNA: TGTGCCAGCAGCTCCCTCACACTCATAGCGGGAGTGACAGATACGCAGTATTTT. Its translation is CASSSLTLIAGVTDTQYF.

The chain recombines TRBV19 with TRBJ1-2, with D possibly matching TRBD1 (5 bases). V was cut by 3 bases and J by 8 bases, with 13 bases left in between. This CDR3 comprises 13 residues. CDR1 and CDR2 from the germline V gene are LNHDA and SQIVND (reference sequence). CDR3 sequence reads: CASSMRGPGGYTF. In nucleotides, the CDR3 is TGTGCCAGTAGTATGCGGGGACCGGGGGGCTACACCTTC.